This entry is about one T cell receptor (beta chain). The data were obtained in a study of control samples from healthy donors and cancer patients. The method was immunoSEQ multiplex PCR; TCRdb's version includes in-frame clones alone and lacks a portion of them. The sample lists roughly 92,000 clones, roughly 91% seen once, with about 7.4% in the top ten. Germline assignment: CDR1 MDHEN and CDR2 SYDVKM. The V and J ends lost 1 base and 2 bases respectively, with 12 bases between them. This CDR3 spans 15 amino acids. The chain carries TRBV28 and TRBJ2-7; D ambiguous. The sequenced sample consisted of blood. This receptor was taken from a woman in her fifties or sixties in good health. The CDR3 protein is CASSLYGRLPYEQYF. DNA of the CDR3: TGTGCCAGCAGTTTATATGGCAGGCTCCCCTACGAGCAGTACTTC.